The entry below gives a single T cell receptor (beta chain) sequence along with its context. The assay was immunoSEQ multiplex PCR, and TCRdb's table has in-frame clones only and misses some. The sample contains hundreds of thousands of clones, 73% of which appear only once. The sample belongs to a study of shared clonotypes between healthy human individuals. Study-wide context: The study used three CD4 naive, three CD4 memory, two CD8 naive and one CD8 memory plate per donor.

The germline V gene has CDR1 MNHEY and CDR2 SVGAGI. Trimming at V came to 5 bases and at J to 5 bases, leaving 6 bases not matched to a gene. The CDR3 has 15 amino acids. Donors comprised healthy HIV-negative adults lacking recent acute infections or vaccinations. The sequence derives from a woman aged 30 to 39 in good health. The sample consisted of memory CD4+ T cells sorted from blood. Regarding subset: CD45RA-negative fraction. The chain recombines TRBV6-5 with TRBJ2-7; TRBD2 agrees at 13 bases. The CDR3 DNA reads TGTGCCAGCAGTACGGGGACTAGCGGGACCAACGAGCAGTACTTC. Protein product: CASSTGTSGTNEQYF.